A selection of T cell receptor beta chains follows, all from one sample in a study of preoperative IRX-2 immunotherapy in early breast cancer. The assay was immunoSEQ multiplex PCR, and TCRdb's table has in-frame clones only and misses some. The sample includes about 3,300 clones, 69% seen only once; the top ten take 9% to 10%. This sample comprised tumor tissue, obtained before IRX-2 immunotherapy. These TCRs come from a human donor with breast cancer. The CDR3 runs from the conserved cysteine through the conserved F or W. The D gene is left open where the match is weak. Size tells how often a clone was seen (once, few, many) or the class of an expanded clone, and some rows leave it out.

cdr3_length: 12; v_call: TRBV6-8; clone_size: -; j_call: TRBJ1-1; d_call: -; cdr3_nt: TGTGCCAGCAGTTACGATGGTCCTGAAGCTTTCTTT; cdr3_aa: CASSYDGPEAFF
cdr3_length: 14; v_call: TRBV15; clone_size: few; j_call: TRBJ2-2; d_call: TRBD2; cdr3_nt: TGTGCCACCAAGGCGGGAGAGCTCATCGGGGAGCTGTTTTTT; cdr3_aa: CATKAGELIGELFF
cdr3_length: 17; v_call: TRBV11-3; clone_size: -; j_call: TRBJ1-6; d_call: -; cdr3_nt: TGTGCCAGCAGCATCAGCGGGCCGAGCTCCTATAATTCACCCCTCCACTTT; cdr3_aa: CASSISGPSSYNSPLHF
cdr3_length: 17; v_call: TRBV15; clone_size: -; j_call: TRBJ2-3; d_call: -; cdr3_nt: TGTGCCACCAGCCGGCTCGGGGGGCGGGGGATCACAGATACGCAGTATTTT; cdr3_aa: CATSRLGGRGITDTQYF
cdr3_length: 12; v_call: TRBV28; clone_size: -; j_call: TRBJ1-2; d_call: -; cdr3_nt: TGTGCCAGCGCCGGGACCCTCTATGGCTACACCTTC; cdr3_aa: CASAGTLYGYTF
cdr3_length: 15; v_call: TRBV29-1; clone_size: -; j_call: TRBJ2-1; d_call: TRBD2; cdr3_nt: TGCAGCGTTGACCGAGGTAGCGGGGGCGGCAATGAGCAGTTCTTC; cdr3_aa: CSVDRGSGGGNEQFF
cdr3_length: 14; v_call: TRBV14; clone_size: -; j_call: TRBJ2-7; d_call: -; cdr3_nt: TGTGCCAGCAGCCAAGTGGCCCCCTACTACGAGCAGTACTTC; cdr3_aa: CASSQVAPYYEQYF
cdr3_length: 13; v_call: TRBV6-8; clone_size: -; j_call: TRBJ1-2; d_call: -; cdr3_nt: TGTGCCAGCAGGAGGACGGCCGATGTTGGCTACACCTTC; cdr3_aa: CASRRTADVGYTF
cdr3_length: 14; v_call: TRBV11-3; clone_size: -; j_call: TRBJ1-4; d_call: TRBD1; cdr3_nt: TGTGCCAGCAGCTTGGCAGGGGGCTATGAAAAACTGTTTTTT; cdr3_aa: CASSLAGGYEKLFF
cdr3_length: 13; v_call: TRBV6-8; clone_size: few; j_call: TRBJ1-1; d_call: -; cdr3_nt: TGTGCCAGCAGTACGGCCCGCAACACTGAAGCTTTCTTT; cdr3_aa: CASSTARNTEAFF
cdr3_length: 13; v_call: TRBV18; clone_size: -; j_call: TRBJ2-7; d_call: TRBD1; cdr3_nt: TGTGCCAGCTCATACGGGACAGGGGACGAGCAGTACTTC; cdr3_aa: CASSYGTGDEQYF
cdr3_length: 19; v_call: TRBV28; clone_size: -; j_call: TRBJ2-1; d_call: TRBD1; cdr3_nt: TGTGCCACCTGCAAACCGGGACAGGGGGCGTTCTGTTCCTACAATGAGCAGTTCTTC; cdr3_aa: CATCKPGQGAFCSYNEQFF
cdr3_length: 14; v_call: TRBV11-3; clone_size: -; j_call: TRBJ1-2; d_call: -; cdr3_nt: TGTGCCAGCAGCTTGGGATTGGCTAACTATGGCTACACCTTC; cdr3_aa: CASSLGLANYGYTF
cdr3_length: 16; v_call: TRBV6-8; clone_size: few; j_call: TRBJ2-2; d_call: TRBD2; cdr3_nt: TGTGCCAGCAGCACGGGTCTAGCGGGGCTGGTCGGGGAGCTGTTTTTT; cdr3_aa: CASSTGLAGLVGELFF
cdr3_length: 14; v_call: TRBV19; clone_size: -; j_call: TRBJ1-4; d_call: -; cdr3_nt: TGTGCCAGTAGTTCATCCTCAGCAAATGAAAAACTGTTTTTT; cdr3_aa: CASSSSSANEKLFF
cdr3_length: 15; v_call: TRBV14; clone_size: -; j_call: TRBJ2-7; d_call: TRBD2; cdr3_nt: TGTGCCAGCAGCGTCGGACTAGCGGGGGTCTACGAGCAGTACTTC; cdr3_aa: CASSVGLAGVYEQYF
cdr3_length: 15; v_call: TRBV6-8; clone_size: -; j_call: TRBJ2-7; d_call: TRBD2; cdr3_nt: TGTGCCAGCAGTTACCTACCGACTAGCCACTACGAGCAGTACTTC; cdr3_aa: CASSYLPTSHYEQYF
cdr3_length: 14; v_call: TRBV11-3; clone_size: -; j_call: TRBJ2-1; d_call: TRBD2; cdr3_nt: TGTGCCAGCAGCTTATCAGCGGGGGTCGTGGAGCAGTTCTTC; cdr3_aa: CASSLSAGVVEQFF
cdr3_length: 17; v_call: TRBV11-3; clone_size: -; j_call: TRBJ2-2; d_call: -; cdr3_nt: TGTGCCAGCAGCTTCCGGAGGGCTCTTTACTTCACCGGGGAGCTGTTTTTT; cdr3_aa: CASSFRRALYFTGELFF
cdr3_length: 15; v_call: TRBV28; clone_size: few; j_call: TRBJ1-4; d_call: -; cdr3_nt: TGTGCCAGCAGTTTACTCCAGGGGTCCTATGAAAAACTGTTTTTT; cdr3_aa: CASSLLQGSYEKLFF
cdr3_length: 14; v_call: TRBV5-1; clone_size: -; j_call: TRBJ1-1; d_call: -; cdr3_nt: TGCGCCAGCAGCTTGGAGGTGTGGGGCACTGAAGCTTTCTTT; cdr3_aa: CASSLEVWGTEAFF
cdr3_length: 15; v_call: TRBV19; clone_size: -; j_call: TRBJ2-7; d_call: TRBD1; cdr3_nt: TGTGCCAGTAGTATCGCCAGGGGGCAAATAGGCGAGCAGTACTTC; cdr3_aa: CASSIARGQIGEQYF
cdr3_length: 12; v_call: TRBV6-8; clone_size: once; j_call: TRBJ2-5; d_call: -; cdr3_nt: TGTGCCAGCAGTGTCATCACAAACTCTCCCCACTTC; cdr3_aa: CASSVITNSPHF
cdr3_length: 14; v_call: TRBV6-8; clone_size: once; j_call: TRBJ2-7; d_call: -; cdr3_nt: TGTGCCAGCAAGTCGCGGCCAGGGATCTACGAGCAGTACTTC; cdr3_aa: CASKSRPGIYEQYF
cdr3_length: 13; v_call: TRBV23-1; clone_size: -; j_call: TRBJ2-3; d_call: -; cdr3_nt: TGCGCCAGCAGCTTTTATTCACCAGATACGCAGTATTTT; cdr3_aa: CASSFYSPDTQYF
cdr3_length: 14; v_call: TRBV6-8; clone_size: -; j_call: TRBJ1-3; d_call: -; cdr3_nt: TGTGCCAGCAGTTACTCGATTGGGGCAAACACCATATATTTT; cdr3_aa: CASSYSIGANTIYF
cdr3_length: 13; v_call: TRBV28; clone_size: -; j_call: TRBJ1-2; d_call: TRBD1; cdr3_nt: TGTGCCAGTCGGACAGGGACTCCCCTCGGCTACACCTTC; cdr3_aa: CASRTGTPLGYTF
cdr3_length: 17; v_call: TRBV28; clone_size: -; j_call: TRBJ2-3; d_call: TRBD1; cdr3_nt: TGTGCCAGCAGTACCCTCGGACAGGAGACGAACCTGGATACGCAGTATTTT; cdr3_aa: CASSTLGQETNLDTQYF
cdr3_length: 17; v_call: TRBV11-3; clone_size: -; j_call: TRBJ2-1; d_call: TRBD2; cdr3_nt: TGTGCCAGCAGCTTAGTAGGCCAAGGAGCGGGAGTGGATGAGCAGTTCTTC; cdr3_aa: CASSLVGQGAGVDEQFF
cdr3_length: 13; v_call: TRBV19; clone_size: once; j_call: TRBJ1-6; d_call: -; cdr3_nt: TGTGCCAGTAGTACGGTCCTGGGGTCACCCCTCCACTTT; cdr3_aa: CASSTVLGSPLHF
cdr3_length: 15; v_call: TRBV10-3; clone_size: few; j_call: TRBJ2-5; d_call: -; cdr3_nt: TGTGCCATCAGTGAGCAAGATCAGCCGGGAGAGACCCAGTACTTC; cdr3_aa: CAISEQDQPGETQYF
cdr3_length: 14; v_call: TRBV19; clone_size: -; j_call: TRBJ1-4; d_call: TRBD1; cdr3_nt: TGTGCCAGTAGTCCGGGACAGCCAAATGAAAAACTGTTTTTT; cdr3_aa: CASSPGQPNEKLFF
cdr3_length: 16; v_call: TRBV5-1; clone_size: -; j_call: TRBJ1-5; d_call: -; cdr3_nt: TGCGCCAGCAGCACAGGTTGGGGAGATAGCAATCAGCCCCAGCATTTT; cdr3_aa: CASSTGWGDSNQPQHF
cdr3_length: 17; v_call: TRBV28; clone_size: -; j_call: TRBJ2-7; d_call: -; cdr3_nt: TGTGCCAGCAGTATCTCGCCAGGGCAAGGGAAGTTTTACGAGCAGTACTTC; cdr3_aa: CASSISPGQGKFYEQYF
cdr3_length: 14; v_call: TRBV6-8; clone_size: few; j_call: TRBJ1-1; d_call: -; cdr3_nt: TGTGCCAGCAGTGCGACAACCATGAACACTGAAGCTTTCTTT; cdr3_aa: CASSATTMNTEAFF
cdr3_length: 17; v_call: TRBV6-8; clone_size: few; j_call: TRBJ2-2; d_call: -; cdr3_nt: TGTGCCAGCCTATCCTCCCGCGGGGCGGGAACCACCGGGGAGCTGTTTTTT; cdr3_aa: CASLSSRGAGTTGELFF
cdr3_length: 13; v_call: TRBV19; clone_size: few; j_call: TRBJ2-1; d_call: TRBD1; cdr3_nt: TGTGCCACCGGGACAGGCTCCTACAATGAGCAGTTCTTC; cdr3_aa: CATGTGSYNEQFF
cdr3_length: 15; v_call: TRBV30; clone_size: -; j_call: TRBJ2-3; d_call: TRBD1; cdr3_nt: TGTGCCTGGAGTGAACTACCCGACAGGGTTGATACGCAGTATTTT; cdr3_aa: CAWSELPDRVDTQYF
cdr3_length: 16; v_call: TRBV11-3; clone_size: few; j_call: TRBJ2-2; d_call: TRBD1; cdr3_nt: TGTGCCAGCAGATTCCCCGGGACAGGGGAATCCGGGGAGCTGTTTTTT; cdr3_aa: CASRFPGTGESGELFF
cdr3_length: 13; v_call: TRBV6-8; clone_size: few; j_call: TRBJ2-1; d_call: -; cdr3_nt: TGTGCCAGCAGTTTTATGGCATACAATGAGCAGTTCTTC; cdr3_aa: CASSFMAYNEQFF
cdr3_length: 20; v_call: TRBV18; clone_size: -; j_call: TRBJ2-3; d_call: TRBD2; cdr3_nt: TGTGCCAGCTCACCAGGAGGTAGGCTAGCGGTACGGGAAGGCACAGATACGCAGTATTTT; cdr3_aa: CASSPGGRLAVREGTDTQYF
cdr3_length: 13; v_call: TRBV30; clone_size: large; j_call: TRBJ1-5; d_call: -; cdr3_nt: TGTGCCTGGAGTCGGAATAGCAATCAGCCCCAGCATTTT; cdr3_aa: CAWSRNSNQPQHF
cdr3_length: 13; v_call: TRBV6-8; clone_size: -; j_call: TRBJ2-2; d_call: TRBD1; cdr3_nt: TGTGCCAGCAGTTGGACAGGGACCGGGGAGCTGTTTTTT; cdr3_aa: CASSWTGTGELFF
cdr3_length: 14; v_call: TRBV7-7; clone_size: -; j_call: TRBJ1-4; d_call: -; cdr3_nt: TGTGCCAGCAGCCAAGAGATGGCAGATGAAAAACTGTTTTTT; cdr3_aa: CASSQEMADEKLFF
cdr3_length: 15; v_call: TRBV19; clone_size: -; j_call: TRBJ1-5; d_call: -; cdr3_nt: TGTGCCAGCGGCACGTCAGGGGTGGGCAATCAGCCCCAGCATTTT; cdr3_aa: CASGTSGVGNQPQHF
cdr3_length: 14; v_call: TRBV11-3; clone_size: -; j_call: TRBJ1-2; d_call: TRBD1; cdr3_nt: TGTGCCAGCAGCACTAGGGACAGGGGAAACGGCTACACCTTC; cdr3_aa: CASSTRDRGNGYTF
cdr3_length: 14; v_call: TRBV6-8; clone_size: few; j_call: TRBJ2-1; d_call: TRBD2; cdr3_nt: TGTGCCAGCAGTCTAGCGGGCTCCTACAATGAGCAGTTCTTC; cdr3_aa: CASSLAGSYNEQFF
cdr3_length: 14; v_call: TRBV19; clone_size: -; j_call: TRBJ1-5; d_call: -; cdr3_nt: TGTGCCAGCAGAACACAGGGACCACGTCAGCCCCAGCATTTT; cdr3_aa: CASRTQGPRQPQHF
cdr3_length: 13; v_call: TRBV9; clone_size: once; j_call: TRBJ1-1; d_call: -; cdr3_nt: TGTGCCAGCGGTCGATTTAAGGGCTCGGAAGCTTTCTTT; cdr3_aa: CASGRFKGSEAFF
cdr3_length: 17; v_call: TRBV11-3; clone_size: -; j_call: TRBJ1-1; d_call: -; cdr3_nt: TGTGCCAGCAGTATACCGGGACGCCGACTCGGGGACACTGAAGCTTTCTTT; cdr3_aa: CASSIPGRRLGDTEAFF
cdr3_length: 15; v_call: TRBV5-1; clone_size: -; j_call: TRBJ1-4; d_call: -; cdr3_nt: TGCGCCAGCAGCTATAAGGGTACTTCAGATGAAAAACTGTTTTTT; cdr3_aa: CASSYKGTSDEKLFF
cdr3_length: 14; v_call: TRBV30; clone_size: few; j_call: TRBJ2-6; d_call: TRBD1; cdr3_nt: TGTGCCTGGAGTGTCAGGACAGGTCTCAACGTCCTGACTTTC; cdr3_aa: CAWSVRTGLNVLTF
cdr3_length: 14; v_call: TRBV28; clone_size: -; j_call: TRBJ1-1; d_call: TRBD1; cdr3_nt: TGTGCCAGCAGCCTCGGGACAGTGAACACTGAAGCTTTCTTT; cdr3_aa: CASSLGTVNTEAFF
cdr3_length: 15; v_call: TRBV11-3; clone_size: -; j_call: TRBJ2-2; d_call: -; cdr3_nt: TGTGCCAGCAGCTTAGATAGCCTAGGCACCGGGGAGCTGTTTTTT; cdr3_aa: CASSLDSLGTGELFF
cdr3_length: 16; v_call: TRBV11-3; clone_size: medium-sized; j_call: TRBJ2-1; d_call: -; cdr3_nt: TGTGCCAGCAGCGTGGGGGGAAAGAGATTTGACAATGAGCAGTTCTTC; cdr3_aa: CASSVGGKRFDNEQFF